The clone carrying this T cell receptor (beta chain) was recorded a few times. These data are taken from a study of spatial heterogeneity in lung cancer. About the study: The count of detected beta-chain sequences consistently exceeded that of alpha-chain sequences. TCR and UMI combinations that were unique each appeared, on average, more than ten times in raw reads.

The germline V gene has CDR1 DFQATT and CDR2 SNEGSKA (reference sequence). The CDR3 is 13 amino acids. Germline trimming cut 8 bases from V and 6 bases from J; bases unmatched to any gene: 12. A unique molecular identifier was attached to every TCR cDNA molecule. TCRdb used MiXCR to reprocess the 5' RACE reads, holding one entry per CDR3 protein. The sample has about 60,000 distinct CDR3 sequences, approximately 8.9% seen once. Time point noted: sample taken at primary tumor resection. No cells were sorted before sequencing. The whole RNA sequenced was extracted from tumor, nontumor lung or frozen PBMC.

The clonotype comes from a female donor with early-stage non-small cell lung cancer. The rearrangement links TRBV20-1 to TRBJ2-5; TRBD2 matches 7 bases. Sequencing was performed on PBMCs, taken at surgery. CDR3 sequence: CSLIDRGGKTQYF. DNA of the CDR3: TGCAGTTTGATTGATAGGGGAGGGAAGACCCAGTACTTC.